The rows below give T cell receptor beta chains drawn from one sample of a study of T cells in Graves' hyperthyroidism and ophthalmopathy. TCRdb reprocessed the multiplex PCR reads with MiXCR, giving one entry per CDR3 protein. The sample yields more than 40,000 distinct CDR3 sequences, 45% to 50% seen once. The specimen sequenced was peripheral blood or thyroid tissue (not recorded which). The receptors stem from a woman in her forties or fifties with Graves' hyperthyroidism. Both conserved end residues are part of each CDR3. Each record gives: J gene, clone size, V gene, D gene, CDR3 DNA, CDR3 protein. A D gene is named only where the DNA matches it firmly. The size entry is marked missing in some rows and otherwise reads once, few, many or a size class.

TRBJ2-6 many TRBV7-2 NA TGTGCCAGCAGTTTGGACAGGGCCAACGTCCTGACTTTC CASSLDRANVLTF
TRBJ1-1 many TRBV13 NA TGTGCCAGCAGCTTAGGGGGCGGCACTGAAGCTTTCTTT CASSLGGGTEAFF
TRBJ2-5 many TRBV7-9 TRBD1 TGTGCCAGCAGCTTGGGGACAGGGGGCGGTGAGACCCAGTACTTC CASSLGTGGGETQYF
TRBJ2-2 many TRBV20-1 TRBD2 TGCAGTGCCCCCCTCGGCGGGAGGTCCGGGGAGCTGTTTTTT CSAPLGGRSGELFF
TRBJ1-2 NA TRBV29-1 NA TGCAGCGTTGTGAAGGGGACCTATGGCTACACCTTC CSVVKGTYGYTF
TRBJ2-5 NA TRBV7-2 NA TGTGCCAGCAGCACAGGACGGGCAGGGGACGTGACCCAGTACTTC CASSTGRAGDVTQYF
TRBJ2-7 NA TRBV7-9 NA TGTGCCAGCAGCGGTAGGGAGAATTACGAGCAGTACTTC CASSGRENYEQYF
TRBJ2-5 NA TRBV20-1 TRBD1 TGCAGTGCTATCGACAGGGGAGTACTGGGCGAGACCCAGTACTTC CSAIDRGVLGETQYF
TRBJ2-7 once TRBV7-2 TRBD2 TGTGCCAGCAGTTCCGGGACTAGCTCCTACGAGCAGTACTTC CASSSGTSSYEQYF
TRBJ2-2 once TRBV29-1 NA TGCAGCGTAGCGCCGGGGGCCGGGGAGCTGTTTTTT CSVAPGAGELFF
TRBJ1-2 many TRBV4-2 TRBD1 TGTGCCAGCAGCCGCAACCGGGACAGGGGTCCCCTCTATGGCTACACCTTC CASSRNRDRGPLYGYTF
TRBJ2-6 few TRBV7-8 TRBD1 TGTGCCAGCAGCATCGGACAGGGCTCTGGGGCCAACGTCCTGACTTTC CASSIGQGSGANVLTF
TRBJ2-7 many TRBV20-1 TRBD2 TGCACCTTAGCGGGCCTAAAGGGCGAGCAGTACTTC CTLAGLKGEQYF
TRBJ1-2 many TRBV6-2/TRBV6-3 NA TGTGCCAGCAGTTACTCAGGATACTATGGCTACACCTTC CASSYSGYYGYTF
TRBJ1-1 few TRBV7-3 NA TGTGCCAGCAGCCCCCAGGGAGTGAACACTGAAGCTTTCTTT CASSPQGVNTEAFF
TRBJ2-2 many TRBV7-9 NA TGTGCCAGCAGTCCGACCCAGGGTTCCGGGGAGCTGTTTTTT CASSPTQGSGELFF
TRBJ2-5 NA TRBV29-1 TRBD1 TGCAGCGTTGGGACAGGCGGCGGGGAGACCCAGTACTTC CSVGTGGGETQYF
TRBJ2-5 many TRBV5-4 NA TGTGCCAGCAGTTCGAAGGTCGGGCAAGAGACCCAGTACTTC CASSSKVGQETQYF
TRBJ1-2 NA TRBV10-3 TRBD1 TGTGCCACCGGACAGGGGGCAAGTTATGGCTACACCTTC CATGQGASYGYTF
TRBJ1-1 NA TRBV7-3 TRBD1 TGTGCCAGCAGCGTCGACAGGGGGCCGAACACTGAAGCTTTCTTT CASSVDRGPNTEAFF
TRBJ1-1 NA TRBV6-5 NA TGTGCCAGCAGTTACCACACCCCTACCGCCCCGAACGCTGAAGCTTTCTTT CASSYHTPTAPNAEAFF
TRBJ1-1 many TRBV2 TRBD1 TGTGCCAGCAGTGATCGACAGGGGTTCTTTGGAGCTTTCTTT CASSDRQGFFGAFF
TRBJ1-1 NA TRBV5-1 NA TGCGCCAGCAGCTCAGACCCGAAGACTGAAGCTTTCTTT CASSSDPKTEAFF
TRBJ2-7 NA TRBV4-2 NA TGTGCCAGCAGCTTAGGCCCCATGAACACCGGGGAGCAGTACTTC CASSLGPMNTGEQYF
TRBJ1-1 many TRBV28 NA TGTGCCAGCGCATTTGGCGGGAACACTGAAGCTTTCTTT CASAFGGNTEAFF
TRBJ1-1 NA TRBV5-1 TRBD1 TGCGCCAGCAGCGGGACAGGGTTCACTGAAGCTTTCTTT CASSGTGFTEAFF
TRBJ2-7 NA TRBV10-3 NA TGTGCCATCAGTGAGTCGGGCGGGCACTCCTACGAGCAGTACTTC CAISESGGHSYEQYF
TRBJ1-3 many TRBV9 NA TGTGCCAGCAGCCCGGGACGGAGAAACACCATATATTTT CASSPGRRNTIYF
TRBJ2-2 NA TRBV20-1 NA TGCAGTGCTAGGCCCAGGGGGAACACCGGGGAGCTGTTTTTT CSARPRGNTGELFF
TRBJ2-2 many TRBV29-1 NA TGCAGCGTTGGGCTCACCGGGGAGCTGTTTTTT CSVGLTGELFF
TRBJ2-2 many TRBV12-3/TRBV12-4 NA TGTGCCAGCAGTGAAAGCAGGGAGCTGTTTTTT CASSESRELFF
TRBJ1-1 many TRBV6-1 NA TGTGCCAGCCCAGACCCTGAAGCTTTCTTT CASPDPEAFF
TRBJ1-5 many TRBV27 NA TGTGCCAGCAGTTCGGGCAGGGCCAATCAGCCCCAGCATTTT CASSSGRANQPQHF
TRBJ1-5 NA TRBV7-6 NA TGTGCCAGCAGTTTATCGGGGGGGCCGGGACAGCATTTT CASSLSGGPGQHF
TRBJ2-7 many TRBV10-3 NA TGTGCCATCAGTAGGACAGACTCCTACGAGCAGTACTTC CAISRTDSYEQYF
TRBJ1-4 many TRBV28 TRBD1 TGTGCCAGCAGCGCCCTGGGGAGAGGGGGCTTTGAAAAACTGTTTTTT CASSALGRGGFEKLFF
TRBJ2-7 NA TRBV20-1 TRBD1 TGCAGTGCTATTGCCGGGACAGGGGTCTACGAGCAGTACTTC CSAIAGTGVYEQYF
TRBJ2-3 many TRBV28 NA TGTGCCAGCAGTTCACTTAACACAGATACGCAGTATTTT CASSSLNTDTQYF